This T cell receptor (beta chain) came from a study of glioma-infiltrating T cells after dendritic cell vaccination. Study-wide context: Treatment, given 2003 to 2012, was autologous tumor lysate-pulsed dendritic cell vaccination. Dendritic cells derived from monocytes and pulsed with autologous tumor lysate formed the vaccine.

Time point in this sample: after dendritic cell vaccination, including at tumor progression/relapse. The CDR3 has 14 amino acids. Germline assignment: CDR1 SGHVS and CDR2 FQNEAQ. The trim removed 6 bases at V and 8 bases at J, leaving 6 bases unmatched. The primer mix had 60 V beta and 13 J beta primers. Clones were read by immunoSEQ multiplex PCR, and TCRdb kept only the in-frame ones, dropping some. This table holds 90,000 to 140,000 clones, around 90% found once. This TCR was recovered from a human donor with glioblastoma. Sequenced material: blood, taken after dendritic cell vaccination. The rearrangement uses TRBV7-8 and TRBJ2-1; 11 nucleotides match TRBD2. DNA of the CDR3: TGTGCCAGCAGGCTAGCGGGGGGTTTAGATGAGCAGTTCTTC. Translating it yields CASRLAGGLDEQFF.